This TCR beta chain was sequenced for a study of CD8 T cells in Susac syndrome. Random hexamers were used to reverse transcribe roughly 0.45 to 1 ug of RNA. Amplification of TCR beta CDR3 used immunoSEQ multiplex PCR across 54 Vbeta and 13 Jbeta. Each CDR3 protein is one row after TCRdb ran MiXCR on the immunoSEQ multiplex PCR reads. Of almost 450,000 distinct CDR3 sequences in the sample, 85% were seen once. This clonotype was picked up a small number of times. CDR1 is MNHEY, CDR2 SVGEGT, per germline. V was shortened by 2 bases and J by 4 bases, with 15 bases between the two germline ends. CDR3 length: 15 amino acids.

The chain carries TRBV6-2 or TRBV6-3 and TRBJ2-7, with D unclear. This receptor was obtained from a human donor with multiple sclerosis. The source material was CD8+ T cells from PBMCs. Here the CDR3 reads CASSYPTQARYEQYF. In nucleotides, the CDR3 is TGTGCCAGCAGTTACCCCACGCAGGCCCGTTACGAGCAGTACTTC.